This passage covers 13 T cell receptor beta chains from one sample sequenced in a study of T cell responses to AZD1222 COVID-19 vaccine. Sequencing was performed with immunoSEQ multiplex PCR; in TCRdb, only in-frame clones are kept and a portion is missing. The table has about 120,000 clones, about 92% seen once. Sample: peripheral blood, taken 28 days after the second AZD1222 dose. Receptors originate from an adult who received the AZD1222 COVID-19 vaccine.

The genes are TRBV4-1 and TRBJ1-5; D might be TRBD1 (6 bases). Trimming shortened V by 3 bases and J by 7 bases, and 10 bases separated the two germline ends. The CDR3 contains 13 residues. From germline, CDR1 is MGHRA and CDR2 YSYEKL. CDR3: CASSQVGGQPQHF. The CDR3 DNA reads as TGCGCCAGCAGCCAGGTCGGGGGCCAGCCCCAGCATTTT.

V gene TRBV19 combines with J gene TRBJ1-5, with 10 positions matching TRBD1. In germline, CDR1 is LNHDA, CDR2 SQIVND (reference sequence). The trim removed 5 bases at V and 6 bases at J, leaving 10 bases unmatched. The CDR3 has 16 amino acids. CDR3 in amino acids: CASSVLGQGLTQPQHF. CDR3 bases: TGTGCCAGTAGTGTGTTGGGACAGGGGTTAACTCAGCCCCAGCATTTT.

The V gene is TRBV27, the J gene TRBJ2-1; 8 bases align to TRBD1. Trimming removed 6 bases from V and 11 bases from J; junction bases left unmatched: 6. The CDR3 totals 12 residues. Germline-derived CDR1 and CDR2 are MNHEY and SMNVEV (reference sequence). The DNA for the CDR3 is TGTGCCAGCAGCCCTGACAGGGGCAAGCAGTTCTTC. Its translation: CASSPDRGKQFF.

This clone occurred a few times. The rearrangement uses TRBV5-1 and TRBJ2-7; D remains unclear. The CDR3 extends over 12 amino acids. Germline CDR1 is SGHRS and CDR2 is YFSETQ. Trimming shortened V by 4 bases and J by 1 base, and 6 bases separated the two germline ends. CDR3 sequence: CASSPESYEQYF. The CDR3 DNA reads TGCGCCAGCAGCCCAGAATCCTACGAGCAGTACTTC.

The V and J genes are TRBV20-1 and TRBJ1-2; no reliable D call. This CDR3 region has 11 residues. The germline gives CDR1 DFQATT, CDR2 SNEGSKA (reference sequence). The ends were cut back, 5 bases at V and 2 bases at J, with 6 bases in the middle. CDR3 amino acids: CSAADNYGYTF. Written as DNA, the CDR3 is TGCAGTGCTGCCGACAACTATGGCTACACCTTC.

The chain couples TRBV12-3 or TRBV12-4 to TRBJ2-2; D is possibly TRBD1 or TRBD2 (5 bases each). V gave up 8 bases and J gave up 4 bases, with 8 bases separating them. This CDR3 has 12 amino acids. In nucleotides, the CDR3 is TGTGCCAGCGGGGGTATCACCGGGGAGCTGTTTTTT. Its translation: CASGGITGELFF.

This chain uses TRBV5-1 with TRBJ2-1, with D uncertain. Per germline, CDR1 SGHRS and CDR2 YFSETQ. CDR3 size: 13 residues. The V and J ends lost 0 bases and 9 bases respectively, with 10 bases between them. The DNA of the CDR3 is TGCGCCAGCAGCTTGGCGTACCGTGGTGAGCAGTTCTTC. Its translation: CASSLAYRGEQFF.

The J gene is TRBJ1-2, the V gene TRBV10-2; tentative D call: TRBD1 (6 bases). CDR3 length: 15 residues. The germline CDR1 and CDR2 sequences are WSHSY and SAAADI. V lost 4 bases and J lost 7, with 19 bases in between. The CDR3 coding sequence is TGCGCCAGCAGTGGGGTCCGTGACAGGAGGGGTGGCTACACCTTC. Amino acids: CASSGVRDRRGGYTF.

The rearrangement joins TRBV29-1 to TRBJ1-1; no firm D call. CDR1 is SQVTM, CDR2 ANQGSEA, per germline. There are 12 residues in the CDR3. Trimming stripped 5 bases from V and 1 base from J, with 8 bases between. CDR3 loop: CSVRHENTEAFF. Written as DNA, the CDR3 is TGCAGCGTTAGACATGAGAACACTGAAGCTTTCTTT.

The genes are TRBV3-1 (or the pseudogene TRBV3-2) and TRBJ1-2, with a possible D match to TRBD1 (6 bases). V gave up 2 bases and J gave up 8 bases, with 15 bases separating them. CDR3 length: 14 residues. From germline, CDR1 is LGHDT and CDR2 YNNKEL (reference sequence). CDR3 coding DNA: TGTGCCAGCAGCCAACACAGGGTAAGAGGCGGCTACACCTTC. Translated: CASSQHRVRGGYTF.

This chain links TRBV18 with TRBJ1-6; 7 bases match TRBD1. The ends lost 3 bases at V and 4 bases at J; junction bases unmatched: 9. Per the germline V gene, CDR1 is KGHSH and CDR2 is LQKENI. The CDR3 contains 17 residues. CDR3 residues: CASSPGQERVYNSPLHF. The CDR3 DNA follows: TGTGCCAGCTCACCCGGACAGGAGAGGGTGTATAATTCACCCCTCCACTTT.

CDR3 DNA sequence: TGTGCCAGCAGTTTCAACGGGGCACCTGCTTTCTTT. Its protein product is CASSFNGAPAFF. This chain connects TRBV12-3 or TRBV12-4 to TRBJ1-1, with D possibly TRBD1 on 5 matching bases. V was cut by 3 bases and J by 11 bases, with 13 bases left in between. The CDR3 contains 12 residues.

This chain connects TRBV15 to TRBJ2-7; D gene ambiguous. The ends were cut back, 4 bases at V and 5 bases at J, with 15 bases in the middle. The CDR3 covers 14 residues. The germline V gene encodes CDR1 LNHNV and CDR2 YYDKDF (reference sequence). The CDR3 nucleotides are TGTGCCACCAGCACCCGGACCACCTTAAACGAGCAGTACTTC. It yields the protein CATSTRTTLNEQYF.